These 25 T cell receptor beta chains share one sample of origin, sequenced in a study of spatial heterogeneity in lung cancer. TCRdb recomputed calls from the 5' RACE reads with MiXCR, one row per CDR3 protein. The top ten hold around 4.3% of the sample, which has approximately 82,000 distinct CDR3 sequences, about 12% seen once. The time point denotes: sample taken at primary tumor resection. Tumor, nontumor lung or frozen PBMC supplied whole RNA that was sequenced unsorted. The specimen was PBMCs, collected at surgery. These receptor sequences come from a male donor with early-stage non-small cell lung cancer.

This clonotype was counted a few times. V is TRBV6-6 and J is TRBJ1-5, with a weak D call TRBD1 (5 bases). There are 13 residues in the CDR3. Germline assignment: CDR1 MNHNY and CDR2 SVGAGI (reference sequence). Trimming stripped 6 bases from V and 8 bases from J, with 14 bases between. In nucleotides, the CDR3 is TGTGCCAGCAGGCCAGGGACGAGGGAGCCCCAGCATTTT. Its translation is CASRPGTREPQHF.

There are a few counts of this clonotype. The rearrangement links TRBV11-1 to TRBJ1-1; D might be TRBD1 (5 bases). The length of the CDR3 is 12 residues. CDR1 SGHAT and CDR2 FQDESV come from the germline V gene (reference sequence). V was pared by 2 bases and J by 10 bases, with 11 bases between. CDR3 loop: CASSLQGRPAFF. The DNA of the CDR3 is TGTGCCAGCAGCTTACAGGGTCGGCCAGCTTTCTTT. Full variable domain (rest looked up from reference TRBV11-1 and TRBJ1-1): EAEVAQSPRYKITEKSQAVAFWCDPISGHATLYWYRQILGQGPELLVQFQDESVVDDSQLPKDRFSAERLKGVDSTLKIQPAELGDSAMYLCASSLQGRPAFFGQGTRLTVV.

This clonotype was found many times. The gene calls are TRBV5-1 and TRBJ1-1, with D uncertain. The CDR3 length is 14 residues. The V end lost 0 bases, the J end lost 1 base, and 7 bases lay between the germline ends. CDR1 and CDR2 (germline): SGHRS, YFSETQ. The CDR3 spells CASSLGPENTEAFF. CDR3 sequence (DNA): TGCGCCAGCAGCTTGGGGCCTGAGAACACTGAAGCTTTCTTT.

In this sample, this clonotype turned up a few times. The J gene is TRBJ1-5, the V gene TRBV6-1, with D hard to call. V dropped 3 bases and J dropped 0 bases, with 6 bases sitting between them. The CDR3 has 14 amino acids. Germline loops: CDR1 MNHNS, CDR2 SASEGT. In nucleotides, the CDR3 is TGTGCCAGCAGTGACTTTATTAGCAATCAGCCCCAGCATTTT. Amino acids: CASSDFISNQPQHF.

This clonotype was picked up a small number of times. V and J are TRBV19 and TRBJ2-3; D not resolved. Trimming cost V 7 bases and J 0 bases, with 20 bases left between them. The germline V gene has CDR1 LNHDA and CDR2 SQIVND (reference sequence). The CDR3 runs to 17 residues. The CDR3 sequence is CASTDGSSVSSTDTQYF. The CDR3 nucleotides are TGTGCCAGTACCGACGGATCAAGCGTCTCTAGCACAGATACGCAGTATTTT.

This clonotype was counted many times. The V call is TRBV7-2, the J call TRBJ1-5; D uncertain. Germline V CDR1 and CDR2: SGHTA, FQGNSA. The CDR3 is 15 residues long. Between the trimmed V and J ends, which lost 5 bases and 3 bases, there was a span of 14 bases. CDR3 sequence reads: CASSPWGVLNQPQHF. The CDR3 DNA reads TGTGCCAGCAGCCCCTGGGGAGTTCTCAATCAGCCCCAGCATTTT.

A few counts support this clonotype. CDR3 nucleotide sequence: TGTGCCAGCAGTCCAAGGGACCCGGCAGACAAGCAGCATGGCTACACCTTC. Translation: CASSPRDPADKQHGYTF. The chain carries TRBV12-3 or TRBV12-4 and TRBJ1-2, with TRBD1 as a possible D gene (5 bases). This CDR3 comprises 17 residues. Deletions cut 5 bases from V and 6 bases from J, with 25 bases between.

This clonotype was picked up a small number of times. This sequence joins TRBV2 and TRBJ2-3; D uncertain. Germline V gene sequence: CDR1 SNHLY, CDR2 FYNNEI. This CDR3 has 14 residues. Between the trimmed V and J ends, which lost 4 bases and 3 bases, there was a span of 11 bases. CDR3: CASSGRPTTDTQYF. DNA of the CDR3: TGTGCCAGCAGTGGGCGCCCTACTACAGATACGCAGTATTTT. Based on the CDR3 plus reference TRBV2 and TRBJ2-3, the full variable domain is EPEVTQTPSHQVTQMGQEVILRCVPISNHLYFYWYRQILGQKVEFLVSFYNNEISEKSEIFDDQFSVERPDGSNFTLKIRSTKLEDSAMYFCASSGRPTTDTQYFGPGTRLTVL.

This clonotype has at least ten counts. The rearrangement joins TRBV29-1 to TRBJ1-1, with 7 bases aligning to TRBD1. Looked up from germline, CDR1 is SQVTM and CDR2 is ANQGSEA. The CDR3 has 14 residues. Unmatched junction bases numbered 6, after V lost 1 base and J lost 4 bases. CDR3 in DNA: TGCAGCGTTGAAGGGACGACAGGGACCACTGAAGCTTTCTTT. Protein: CSVEGTTGTTEAFF.

This clonotype has at least ten counts. The chain carries TRBV12-3 or TRBV12-4 and TRBJ1-3; D unclear. The CDR3 runs to 13 residues. V was cut by 6 bases and J by 3 bases, with 9 bases left in between. The CDR3 DNA follows: TGTGCCAGCAGCCCCGGTGGTGGAAACACCATATATTTT. Translated, it gives CASSPGGGNTIYF.

V and J are TRBV28 and TRBJ2-5; TRBD1 is a possible D gene (5 bases). Trimming stripped 8 bases from V and 0 bases from J, with 16 bases between. Looked up from germline, CDR1 is MDHEN and CDR2 is SYDVKM. CDR3 size: 15 residues. CDR3 sequence: CASRIQTAYQETQYF. The DNA for the CDR3 is TGTGCCAGCCGGATTCAGACAGCGTACCAAGAGACCCAGTACTTC.

This clonotype turned up a few times. Here the CDR3 reads CASSHAYEQYF. CDR3 nucleotides: TGTGCCAGCAGCCATGCCTACGAGCAGTACTTC. This chain joins TRBV3-1 and TRBJ2-7; D unclear. Germline V gives CDR1 LGHDT, CDR2 YNNKEL (reference sequence). This CDR3 is built from 11 residues. V gave up 3 bases and J gave up 2 bases, with 2 bases separating them.

There are many counts of this clonotype. The J gene is TRBJ1-4, the V gene TRBV7-9, with a possible D match to TRBD1 (5 bases). Germline values: CDR1 SEHNR, CDR2 FQNEAQ (reference sequence). The CDR3 is 14 amino acids. V lost 5 bases and J 6 bases, leaving 13 bases between the germline ends. The CDR3 coding sequence is TGTGCCAGCAGCCGGGCCCCGGGGGATGAAAAACTGTTTTTT. It yields the protein CASSRAPGDEKLFF.

A word on this clonotype: The junction shows a germline mismatch at one end, possibly a read error. The chain recombines TRBV19 with TRBJ2-1; 7 bases line up with TRBD2. The CDR3 has 17 residues. Germline loops: CDR1 LNHDA, CDR2 SQIVND (reference sequence). The CDR3 sequence: CASSIDLLSGGYNKQFF. In DNA form, the CDR3 reads TGTGCCAGTAGTATAGATTTATTGTCGGGGGGTTACAATAAGCAGTTCTTC.

The sample holds many counts of this clonotype. The J gene is TRBJ2-7, the V gene TRBV29-1; 7 positions match TRBD1. Trimming removed 5 bases from V and 2 bases from J; junction bases left unmatched: 6. This CDR3 has 13 amino acids. Per germline, CDR1 SQVTM and CDR2 ANQGSEA. The CDR3 DNA reads as TGCAGCGTTAACCGGGACAGCCCCTACGAGCAGTACTTC. It yields the protein CSVNRDSPYEQYF.

This sequence joins TRBV28 and TRBJ2-7; the D gene is possibly TRBD1 (5 bases). CDR3 length: 14 amino acids. Per the germline V gene, CDR1 is MDHEN and CDR2 is SYDVKM. V shed 2 bases and J shed 4 bases, with 12 bases lying between them. This CDR3 is CASSLATVTYEQYF. The CDR3 DNA reads as TGTGCCAGCAGTTTAGCGACAGTAACATACGAGCAGTACTTC.

This clonotype is a singleton in its sample. The chain carries TRBV6-5 and TRBJ2-3; perhaps TRBD2 as D (7 bases). Trimming removed 7 bases from V and 1 base from J, with 12 bases in between. The germline V gene encodes CDR1 MNHEY and CDR2 SVGAGI. The CDR3 spans 14 residues. CDR3 in amino acids: CASTLGGRTDTQYF. CDR3 DNA sequence: TGTGCCAGCACCCTCGGGGGGCGCACAGATACGCAGTATTTT.

The chain links TRBV15 to TRBJ2-1, with 11 positions matching TRBD2. Germline CDR1 is LNHNV and CDR2 is YYDKDF (reference sequence). V dropped 1 base and J dropped 0; count of bases not matched to a gene: 11. The length of the CDR3 is 20 residues. CDR3 amino acids: CATSRAVGLAASSSYNEQFF. As DNA, the CDR3 is TGTGCCACCAGCAGAGCTGTGGGACTAGCGGCAAGCAGCTCCTACAATGAGCAGTTCTTC.

This clonotype has ten or more counts. The CDR3 sequence: CASSTTGRNTEAFF. As DNA, the CDR3 is TGTGCCAGCAGTACTACAGGGAGGAACACTGAAGCTTTCTTT. V is TRBV7-6 and J is TRBJ1-1; the D gene is possibly TRBD1 (6 bases). This CDR3 region has 14 residues. Germline loops: CDR1 SGHVS, CDR2 FNYEAQ. V shed 6 bases and J shed 1 base, with 12 bases lying between them.

V and J are TRBV2 and TRBJ2-5; tentative D call: TRBD2 (6 bases). The CDR3 sequence is 11 residues long. The V and J ends lost 8 bases and 5 bases respectively, with 9 bases between them. The germline V gene has CDR1 SNHLY and CDR2 FYNNEI. The chain's CDR3 is CASGREETQYF. The CDR3 DNA is TGTGCCAGCGGACGGGAGGAGACCCAGTACTTC.

The V and J genes are TRBV5-5 and TRBJ1-2; TRBD1 is a possible D gene (5 bases). The CDR3 has 16 residues. Between the trimmed V and J ends, which lost 4 bases and 3 bases, there was a span of 19 bases. Germline CDR1 is SGHKS and CDR2 is YYEKEE (reference sequence). CDR3 amino acids: CASSLQTDPEDYGYTF. The DNA for the CDR3 is TGTGCCAGCAGCCTGCAGACAGACCCCGAGGACTATGGCTACACCTTC.

The chain employs TRBV5-1 and TRBJ2-1; TRBD2 matches at 10 bases. V shed 4 bases and J 8 bases; nucleotides not matched to a gene: 9. The CDR3 has 15 residues. Germline CDR1 is SGHRS and CDR2 is YFSETQ. The CDR3 reads CASSNGLAEGDEQFF. The CDR3 DNA sequence: TGCGCCAGCAGCAACGGACTAGCGGAGGGGGATGAGCAGTTCTTC.

This clonotype occurred a few times. V gene TRBV30 combines with J gene TRBJ1-5; D is perhaps TRBD1 (6 bases). CDR3 length: 14 amino acids. Deletions cut 1 base from V and 6 bases from J, with 13 bases between. In germline, CDR1 is GTSNPN, CDR2 SVGIG (reference sequence). The CDR3 protein is CAWSALGGSQPQHF. CDR3 nucleotide sequence: TGTGCCTGGAGTGCCTTAGGGGGAAGTCAGCCCCAGCATTTT.

This clonotype was seen more than once but under ten times. The chain uses TRBV5-4 and TRBJ2-2, with a tentative D call TRBD2 (6 bases). The CDR3 spans 13 residues. V was trimmed by 7 bases and J by 3 bases, leaving 10 bases between them. Germline lookup yields CDR1 SGHNT and CDR2 YYREEE (reference sequence). CDR3: CASREIDTGELFF. The CDR3 DNA is TGTGCCAGCCGGGAGATAGACACCGGGGAGCTGTTTTTT.

Here the CDR3 DNA reads TGCAGTGCTAGTAACAGGGTGAACACTGAAGCTTTCTTT. Amino acid sequence: CSASNRVNTEAFF. The gene calls are TRBV20-1 and TRBJ1-1, with TRBD1 as a possible D gene (6 bases). CDR1 and CDR2 (germline): DFQATT, SNEGSKA (reference sequence). Trimming removed 3 bases at V and 0 bases at J, with 8 bases between. The CDR3 runs 13 residues.